These T cell receptor beta chains were read from a single sample in a study of early T cells in non-severe SARS-CoV-2 infection. TCRdb processed the 5' RACE reads anew with MiXCR; each CDR3 protein has one entry. The sample has 50,000 or so distinct CDR3 sequences; around 11% are singletons. The sample taken for sequencing was whole blood. All receptors derive from an adult who was a healthcare worker with PCR-confirmed SARS-CoV-2 infection or an uninfected control (not recorded which). Each CDR3 is given with its conserved first and last residue. The D gene is left open where the match is weak. Size values are once, few and many counts, or a class for expanded clones, and some rows have none.

CDR3,DNA,size,J,length,V,D
CASSWGRSYNEQFF,TGTGCCAGCAGTTGGGGCAGGTCCTACAATGAGCAGTTCTTC,few,TRBJ2-1,14,TRBV28,NA
CASSLRQEAYEQYF,TGTGCCAGCAGCTTACGACAGGAAGCCTACGAGCAGTACTTC,few,TRBJ2-7,14,TRBV7-2,NA
CASSLRANTEAFF,TGTGCCAGCAGTCTTAGAGCGAACACTGAAGCTTTCTTT,NA,TRBJ1-1,13,TRBV12-3/TRBV12-4,NA
CSASRLDTVNTEAFF,TGCAGCGCCTCCCGCTTGGACACAGTGAACACTGAAGCTTTCTTT,many,TRBJ1-1,15,TRBV29-1,NA
CASSYATSGDVEQYF,TGTGCCAGCAGTTACGCGACTAGCGGGGATGTCGAGCAGTACTTC,few,TRBJ2-7,15,TRBV6-5,TRBD2
CASSFLIGTQQFF,TGTGCCAGCAGTTTTCTAATAGGGACACAGCAGTTCTTC,few,TRBJ2-1,13,TRBV28,NA
CASSQRDRGHLYGYTF,TGTGCCAGCAGCCAACGGGACAGGGGGCACCTCTATGGCTACACCTTC,NA,TRBJ1-2,16,TRBV14,TRBD1
CASSLGQGPNYGYTF,TGTGCCAGCAGTCTTGGACAGGGACCAAACTATGGCTACACCTTC,many,TRBJ1-2,15,TRBV6-5,TRBD1
CASSFLGVSGANVLTF,TGTGCCAGCAGTTTCCTGGGGGTCTCTGGGGCCAACGTCCTGACTTTC,NA,TRBJ2-6,16,TRBV27,NA
CASKLGREEGDTQYF,TGTGCCAGCAAGCTAGGGCGGGAGGAGGGAGATACGCAGTATTTT,few,TRBJ2-3,15,TRBV9,TRBD2
CASSPGLAGAYNEQFF,TGTGCCAGCAGCCCGGGACTAGCGGGAGCCTACAATGAGCAGTTCTTC,many,TRBJ2-1,16,TRBV7-9,TRBD2
CASSLGTAQNTEAFF,TGTGCCAGCAGTCTAGGGACAGCACAGAACACTGAAGCTTTCTTT,NA,TRBJ1-1,15,TRBV28,TRBD1
CASSPRTGLGDYGYTF,TGTGCCAGCTCACCCCGGACAGGACTCGGGGACTATGGCTACACCTTC,NA,TRBJ1-2,16,TRBV18,TRBD1
CASSPGTGDREQYF,TGTGCCAGCTCACCCGGGACCGGGGACAGGGAGCAGTACTTC,NA,TRBJ2-7,14,TRBV18,TRBD1
CAIKGTSGPETQYF,TGTGCCATCAAAGGGACTAGCGGGCCAGAGACCCAGTACTTC,NA,TRBJ2-5,14,TRBV10-3,TRBD2
CASSSSGGAVDTQYF,TGCGCCAGCAGCTCGAGCGGGGGGGCTGTAGATACGCAGTATTTT,few,TRBJ2-3,15,TRBV5-1,TRBD2
CASSIVESSNTGELFF,TGTGCCAGTAGTATAGTGGAGTCCTCGAACACCGGGGAGCTGTTTTTT,NA,TRBJ2-2,16,TRBV19,NA
CASSLVESGANVLTF,TGTGCCAGCAGCTTAGTCGAGTCTGGGGCCAACGTCCTGACTTTC,many,TRBJ2-6,15,TRBV7-9,NA
CASGLAANTGELFF,TGTGCCAGTGGACTAGCCGCGAACACCGGGGAGCTGTTTTTT,few,TRBJ2-2,14,TRBV7-6,TRBD2
CSATRQGREKLFF,TGCAGTGCTACGAGACAGGGACGCGAAAAACTGTTTTTT,many,TRBJ1-4,13,TRBV20-1,TRBD1
CASSLPGTAPYEQYF,TGTGCCAGCAGCCTACCCGGGACAGCTCCCTACGAGCAGTACTTC,many,TRBJ2-7,15,TRBV14,TRBD1
CSARADPGEKLFF,TGCAGTGCTAGAGCCGATCCCGGTGAAAAACTGTTTTTT,many,TRBJ1-4,13,TRBV20-1,NA
CATSAWGVNTGELFF,TGTGCCACCAGTGCATGGGGCGTCAACACCGGGGAGCTGTTTTTT,many,TRBJ2-2,15,TRBV24-1,NA
CASSMGTGYTGELFF,TGTGCCAGTAGTATGGGGACAGGGTACACCGGGGAGCTGTTTTTT,many,TRBJ2-2,15,TRBV19,TRBD1
CSATQVNTEAFF,TGCAGCGCGACGCAGGTGAACACTGAAGCTTTCTTT,few,TRBJ1-1,12,TRBV29-1,NA
CASSPYLPNNEQFF,TGTGCCAGCAGTCCGTACCTCCCAAACAATGAGCAGTTCTTC,many,TRBJ2-1,14,TRBV6-1,NA
CASQGVANTEAFF,TGTGCCAGCCAGGGAGTAGCGAACACTGAAGCTTTCTTT,NA,TRBJ1-1,13,TRBV6-5,NA
CASSSSPGGEKLFF,TGCGCCAGCAGCTCGTCCCCCGGGGGCGAAAAACTGTTTTTT,once,TRBJ1-4,14,TRBV5-1,NA
CASSWTGRPNEKLFF,TGTGCCAGCAGTTGGACCGGGAGGCCTAATGAAAAACTGTTTTTT,NA,TRBJ1-4,15,TRBV7-3,NA
CASSRAQETQYF,TGTGCCAGCAGCCGGGCCCAAGAGACCCAGTACTTC,many,TRBJ2-5,12,TRBV7-6,NA
CASSIASGSNEQFF,TGCGCCAGCAGCATCGCTAGCGGGAGCAATGAGCAGTTCTTC,NA,TRBJ2-1,14,TRBV5-1,TRBD2
CSAGRLAGVKYEQYF,TGCAGTGCTGGCAGACTAGCGGGGGTTAAATACGAGCAGTACTTC,NA,TRBJ2-7,15,TRBV20-1,TRBD2
CASSLGDEQFF,TGTGCCAGCAGCTTAGGAGATGAGCAGTTCTTC,NA,TRBJ2-1,11,TRBV7-9,NA